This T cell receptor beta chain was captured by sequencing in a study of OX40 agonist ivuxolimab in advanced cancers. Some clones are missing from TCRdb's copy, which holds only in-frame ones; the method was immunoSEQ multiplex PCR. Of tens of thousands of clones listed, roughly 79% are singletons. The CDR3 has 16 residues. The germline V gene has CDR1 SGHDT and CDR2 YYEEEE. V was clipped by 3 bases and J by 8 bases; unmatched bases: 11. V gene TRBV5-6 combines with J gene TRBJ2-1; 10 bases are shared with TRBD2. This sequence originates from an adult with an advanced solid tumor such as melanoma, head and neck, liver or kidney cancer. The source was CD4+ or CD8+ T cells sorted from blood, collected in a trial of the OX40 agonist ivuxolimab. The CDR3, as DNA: TGTGCCAGCAGCTCCCTAGCGGGAGTTTTAATCGATGAGCAGTTCTTC. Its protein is CASSSLAGVLIDEQFF.